This T cell receptor (beta chain) emerged from a study of T cells in Graves' hyperthyroidism and ophthalmopathy. Amplification yielded TCR beta CDR3 regions, with RNA transcripts as the source. The HTBI primer set served for first-round RT-PCR of the TCR CDR3. Using its own MiXCR run on the multiplex PCR reads, TCRdb lists one record per CDR3 protein. In the table there are under 300,000 distinct CDR3 sequences, 15% of which are singletons. Orbital computed tomography and thyroid ultrasound, together with serum TRAb and thyroxine and clinical symptoms, were used for diagnoses. Sampled blood dates from first hyperthyroidism diagnosis, and it precedes any ophthalmopathy symptoms. As regards this clonotype: Its antigen is undetermined.

The ends were cut back, 3 bases at V and 3 bases at J, with 15 bases in the middle. This CDR3 has 15 amino acids. CDR1 is LNHDA and CDR2 is SQIVND in the germline V gene (reference sequence). Regarding the study as a whole: A median roughly 6.6 months before onset, the model predicted ophthalmopathy. Most thyroid clonotypes expanded above 0.001 were also detected in blood.

The rearrangement uses TRBV19 and TRBJ2-7; D unresolved. The source of this sequence is a woman in her forties or fifties with Graves' hyperthyroidism that later progressed to Graves' ophthalmopathy. The sample was blood. CDR3 sequence (DNA): TGTGCCAGTAGTATGCCCAGGTGGGTCGACTACGAGCAGTACTTC. Its protein product is CASSMPRWVDYEQYF.